These T cell receptor beta chains were read from a single sample in a study of shared clonotypes between healthy human individuals. Some clones are missing from TCRdb's copy, which holds only in-frame ones; the method was immunoSEQ multiplex PCR. The data contain approximately 640,000 clones, around 72% of them singletons. The sample comprised memory CD4+ T cells sorted from blood. These receptors originate from a woman younger than 45 in good health. CDR3s include the opening cysteine and the closing phenylalanine or tryptophan. Fields, in order: D gene, clone size, V gene, J gene, CDR3 DNA, CDR3 protein. A D gene is named only where the DNA matches it firmly. Some rows have no size entry. The others give once, few or many, or a class for an expanded clone.

D: .; size: .; V: TRBV19; J: TRBJ1-5; DNA: TGTGCCAGTAGTATTCAAGAGGACAATCAGCCCCAGCATTTT; CDR3: CASSIQEDNQPQHF
D: TRBD1; size: .; V: TRBV19; J: TRBJ2-7; DNA: TGTGCCAGTAGTAAAAAGGGACAGGGAAGCTCCTACGAGCAGTACTTC; CDR3: CASSKKGQGSSYEQYF
D: TRBD2; size: .; V: TRBV28; J: TRBJ2-2; DNA: TGTGCCAGCAGTCGTAGCGGGGCCCCGGGGAACACCGGGGAGCTGTTTTTT; CDR3: CASSRSGAPGNTGELFF
D: .; size: .; V: TRBV15; J: TRBJ2-7; DNA: TGTGCCACCAGCAGGGAAGTTATCTCCTACGAGCAGTACTTC; CDR3: CATSREVISYEQYF
D: .; size: .; V: TRBV28; J: TRBJ1-3; DNA: TGTGCCAGCAGTCTAGGGACAACTACCGGTGGAAACACCATATATTTT; CDR3: CASSLGTTTGGNTIYF
D: TRBD1; size: .; V: TRBV19; J: TRBJ1-5; DNA: TGTGCCAGTAGTATAGGCCAGGGGGGCAATCAGCCCCAGCATTTT; CDR3: CASSIGQGGNQPQHF
D: .; size: many; V: TRBV18; J: TRBJ2-5; DNA: TGTGCCAGCTCACCCTCTCTAGCGGAGACCCAGTACTTC; CDR3: CASSPSLAETQYF
D: TRBD2; size: .; V: TRBV7-3; J: TRBJ2-7; DNA: TGTGCCAGCAGCGTTGGGACTAGCGGAGGATACGAGCAGTACTTC; CDR3: CASSVGTSGGYEQYF
D: TRBD1; size: .; V: TRBV5-1; J: TRBJ1-2; DNA: TGCGCCAGCAGCACGCGACAGGGGTTCGGCTATGGCTACACCTTC; CDR3: CASSTRQGFGYGYTF
D: .; size: few; V: TRBV25-1; J: TRBJ2-7; DNA: TGTGCCAGCAGCGCAGGGGGAGGACAGTACTTC; CDR3: CASSAGGGQYF
D: TRBD1; size: .; V: TRBV6-5; J: TRBJ2-7; DNA: TGTGCCAGCAGTCAAGGGACAGGTAGCTCCTACGAGCAGTACTTC; CDR3: CASSQGTGSSYEQYF
D: .; size: few; V: TRBV7-9; J: TRBJ1-1; DNA: TGTGCCAGCAGCCTGACAGAGGTTCGGGCTTTCTTT; CDR3: CASSLTEVRAFF
D: .; size: few; V: TRBV29-1; J: TRBJ2-4; DNA: TGCAGCGTTAAGCAGAGGGACATTCAGTACTTC; CDR3: CSVKQRDIQYF
D: .; size: .; V: TRBV6-1; J: TRBJ1-1; DNA: TGTGCCAGCAGTGACCAGGGACGAGTGGGCACTGAAGCTTTCTTT; CDR3: CASSDQGRVGTEAFF
D: .; size: few; V: TRBV7-2; J: TRBJ1-1; DNA: TGTGCCAGCAGCTTAGTTATCAGGGCGAGTGGGACTGAAGCTTTCTTT; CDR3: CASSLVIRASGTEAFF
D: .; size: few; V: TRBV28; J: TRBJ2-1; DNA: TGTGCCAGCAGTTCCAGCAACGGCTTACGACAATACAATGAGCAGTTCTTC; CDR3: CASSSSNGLRQYNEQFF
D: .; size: once; V: TRBV14; J: TRBJ1-2; DNA: TGTGCCAGCAGCCCAAGCGGGGGCAGCTATGGCTACACCTTC; CDR3: CASSPSGGSYGYTF
D: TRBD2; size: .; V: TRBV14; J: TRBJ2-1; DNA: TGTGCCAGCAGCCATGGACTAGCGGGGCAGTTCTTC; CDR3: CASSHGLAGQFF
D: TRBD1; size: .; V: TRBV19; J: TRBJ2-1; DNA: TGTGCCAGTAGTATGGACAGGGCATACAATGAGCAGTTCTTC; CDR3: CASSMDRAYNEQFF
D: .; size: .; V: TRBV20-1; J: TRBJ2-3; DNA: TGCAGTGCTAGAGAAAATACGCAGTATTTT; CDR3: CSARENTQYF
D: .; size: .; V: TRBV10-3; J: TRBJ2-7; DNA: TGTGCCATCAGTCGCTTAGTACAGGGAGTTAAGAACGAGCAGTACTTC; CDR3: CAISRLVQGVKNEQYF
D: .; size: .; V: TRBV18; J: TRBJ2-7; DNA: TGTGCCAGCTCACCACCAGGGTCCCTCTCCTACGAGCAGTACTTC; CDR3: CASSPPGSLSYEQYF
D: TRBD2; size: few; V: TRBV6-1; J: TRBJ2-3; DNA: TGTGCCAGCTCGCCCCGGGACTACAACACAGATACGCAGTATTTT; CDR3: CASSPRDYNTDTQYF
D: .; size: .; V: TRBV5-8; J: TRBJ1-5; DNA: TGTGCCAGCAGCTTCGTTCATTCCACAGATAGCAATCAGCCCCAGCATTTT; CDR3: CASSFVHSTDSNQPQHF
D: TRBD2; size: .; V: TRBV18; J: TRBJ2-7; DNA: TGTGCCAGCTCAGAGGGGACTAGCGGGGAAGGGGTGCAGTACTTC; CDR3: CASSEGTSGEGVQYF
D: TRBD2; size: .; V: TRBV7-6; J: TRBJ2-2; DNA: TGTGCCAGCAGCCCGGTGGGAGGGGTGGTGGCCGGGGAGCTGTTTTTT; CDR3: CASSPVGGVVAGELFF
D: .; size: .; V: TRBV19; J: TRBJ2-2; DNA: TGTGCCAGTAGTATTAGCGGAACGAACACCGGGGAGCTGTTTTTT; CDR3: CASSISGTNTGELFF
D: TRBD1; size: .; V: TRBV6-5; J: TRBJ2-4; DNA: TGTGCCAGCAGTTACTGGACAGGGTCCAAAAACATTCAGTACTTC; CDR3: CASSYWTGSKNIQYF
D: TRBD1; size: .; V: TRBV2; J: TRBJ2-7; DNA: TGTGCCAGCAGCGTACAGGGGTTACTAACCTACGAGCAGTACTTC; CDR3: CASSVQGLLTYEQYF
D: TRBD2; size: .; V: TRBV28; J: TRBJ2-5; DNA: TGTGCCAGCAGTGCCCCTCTCAGCGGGAGGGAGACCCAGTACTTC; CDR3: CASSAPLSGRETQYF
D: TRBD1; size: .; V: TRBV5-1; J: TRBJ1-5; DNA: TGCGCCAGCAGCCCCTCAGGGGGGAGGAATCAGCCCCAGCATTTT; CDR3: CASSPSGGRNQPQHF
D: .; size: .; V: TRBV12-5; J: TRBJ2-2; DNA: TGTGCTAGTGGTCTACAGACAGGCACCGGGGAGCTGTTTTTT; CDR3: CASGLQTGTGELFF
D: TRBD1; size: .; V: TRBV28; J: TRBJ2-2; DNA: TGTGCCAGCAGCCCATGGAGGACAGGGGCCGGGGAGCTGTTTTTT; CDR3: CASSPWRTGAGELFF
D: .; size: .; V: TRBV28; J: TRBJ2-7; DNA: TGTGCCAGCAGTTCCGGGGCCTACGAGCAGTACTTC; CDR3: CASSSGAYEQYF
D: .; size: .; V: TRBV19; J: TRBJ2-1; DNA: TGTGCCAGTAGTATGAGGGGGAGGGCCATCGATGAGCAGTTCTTC; CDR3: CASSMRGRAIDEQFF
D: .; size: .; V: TRBV11-2; J: TRBJ1-1; DNA: TGTGCCAGCAGCCCATATCCCCGGGACGGACATTCTGAAGCTTTCTTT; CDR3: CASSPYPRDGHSEAFF
D: TRBD1; size: .; V: TRBV5-1; J: TRBJ2-2; DNA: TGCGCCAGCAGCCCCTGGACAGGGAACCCCGGGGAGCTGTTTTTT; CDR3: CASSPWTGNPGELFF